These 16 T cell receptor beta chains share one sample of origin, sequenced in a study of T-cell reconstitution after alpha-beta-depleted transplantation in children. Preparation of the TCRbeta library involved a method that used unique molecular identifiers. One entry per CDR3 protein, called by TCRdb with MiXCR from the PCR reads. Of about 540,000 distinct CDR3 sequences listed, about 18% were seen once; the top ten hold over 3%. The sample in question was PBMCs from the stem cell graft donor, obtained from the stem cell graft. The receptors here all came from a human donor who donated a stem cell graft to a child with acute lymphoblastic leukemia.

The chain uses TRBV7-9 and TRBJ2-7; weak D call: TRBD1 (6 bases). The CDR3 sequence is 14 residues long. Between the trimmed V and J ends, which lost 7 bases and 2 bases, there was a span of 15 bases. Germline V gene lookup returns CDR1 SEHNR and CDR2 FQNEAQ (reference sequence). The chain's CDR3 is CASNKKQGTYEQYF. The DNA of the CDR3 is TGTGCCAGCAACAAAAAACAGGGAACCTACGAGCAGTACTTC.

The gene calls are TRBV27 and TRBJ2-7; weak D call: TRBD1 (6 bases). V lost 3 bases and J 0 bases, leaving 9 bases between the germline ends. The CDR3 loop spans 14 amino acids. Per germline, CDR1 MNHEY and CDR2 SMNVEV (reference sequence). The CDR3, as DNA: TGTGCCAGCAGTTTCTCGACAGGCTCCTACGAGCAGTACTTC. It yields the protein CASSFSTGSYEQYF.

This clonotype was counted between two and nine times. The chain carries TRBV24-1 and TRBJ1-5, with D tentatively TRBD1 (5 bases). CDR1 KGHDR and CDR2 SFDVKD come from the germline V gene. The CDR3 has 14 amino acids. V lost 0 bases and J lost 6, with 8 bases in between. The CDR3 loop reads CATSDLRGRQPQHF. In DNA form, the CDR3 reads TGTGCCACCAGTGATTTGCGGGGACGTCAGCCCCAGCATTTT.

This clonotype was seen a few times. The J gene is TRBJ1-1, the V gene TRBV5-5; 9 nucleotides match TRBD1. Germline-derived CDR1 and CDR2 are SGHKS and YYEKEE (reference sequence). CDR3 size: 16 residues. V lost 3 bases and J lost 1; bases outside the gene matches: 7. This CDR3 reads CASSSPGQGKNTEAFF. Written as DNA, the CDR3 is TGTGCCAGCAGCTCTCCGGGACAGGGTAAGAACACTGAAGCTTTCTTT. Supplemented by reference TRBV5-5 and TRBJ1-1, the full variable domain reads DAGVTQSPTHLIKTRGQQVTLRCSPISGHKSVSWYQQVLGQGPQFIFQYYEKEERGRGNFPDRFSARQFPNYSSELNVNALLLGDSALYLCASSSPGQGKNTEAFFGQGTRLTVV.

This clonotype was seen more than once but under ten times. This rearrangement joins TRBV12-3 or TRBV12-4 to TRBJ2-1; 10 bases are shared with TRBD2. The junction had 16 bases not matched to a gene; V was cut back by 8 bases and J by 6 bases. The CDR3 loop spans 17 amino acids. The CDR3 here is CASGTPPGTSDGNEQFF. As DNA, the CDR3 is TGTGCCAGCGGGACCCCCCCCGGGACTAGCGATGGCAATGAGCAGTTCTTC.

The CDR3 region is CASSLVVGGGSEDSYEQYF. The CDR3 DNA follows: TGCGCCAGCAGCTTGGTGGTGGGTGGCGGGAGCGAGGATTCCTACGAGCAGTACTTC. V is TRBV5-1 and J is TRBJ2-7, with 7 positions matching TRBD2. CDR3 length equals 19 residues. J lost 1 base, V lost 0 bases, and 16 bases had no gene match. CDR1 and CDR2 from the germline V gene are SGHRS and YFSETQ.

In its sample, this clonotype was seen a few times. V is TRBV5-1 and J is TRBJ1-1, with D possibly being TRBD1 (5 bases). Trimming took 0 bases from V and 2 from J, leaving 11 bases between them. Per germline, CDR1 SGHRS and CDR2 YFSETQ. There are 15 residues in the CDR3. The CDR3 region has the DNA TGCGCCAGCAGCTTGGCAGCAGGGCTCAACACTGAAGCTTTCTTT. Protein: CASSLAAGLNTEAFF.

The DNA for the CDR3 is TGTGCTAGTGGCACCCGCACAGATTCCACTGAAGCTTTCTTT. This encodes CASGTRTDSTEAFF. The chain combines TRBV12-5 with TRBJ1-1; D not certain. Trimming shortened V by 6 bases and J by 4 bases, and 15 bases separated the two germline ends. Germline V gene data show CDR1 as LGHNT and CDR2 as FRNRAP. The CDR3 extends over 14 amino acids.

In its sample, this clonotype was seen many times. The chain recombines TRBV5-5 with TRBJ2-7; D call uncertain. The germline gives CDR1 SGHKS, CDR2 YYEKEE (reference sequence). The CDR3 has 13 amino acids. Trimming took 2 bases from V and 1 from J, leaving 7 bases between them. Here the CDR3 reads CASSFPVSYEQYF. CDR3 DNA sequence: TGTGCCAGCAGCTTTCCTGTATCCTACGAGCAGTACTTC.

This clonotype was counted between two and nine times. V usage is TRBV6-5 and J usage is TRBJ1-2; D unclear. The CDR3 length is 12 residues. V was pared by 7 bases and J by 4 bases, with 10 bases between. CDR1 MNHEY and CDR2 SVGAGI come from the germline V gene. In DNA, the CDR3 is TGTGCCAGCACGGACGGATTCTATGGCTACACCTTC. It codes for CASTDGFYGYTF.

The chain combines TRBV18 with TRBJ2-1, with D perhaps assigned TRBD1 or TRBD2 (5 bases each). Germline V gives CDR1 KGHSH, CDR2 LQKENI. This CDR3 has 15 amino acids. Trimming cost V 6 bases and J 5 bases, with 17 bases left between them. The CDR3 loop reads CASSPGTPWDNEQFF. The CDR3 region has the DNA TGTGCCAGCTCTCCCGGGACCCCCTGGGACAATGAGCAGTTCTTC.

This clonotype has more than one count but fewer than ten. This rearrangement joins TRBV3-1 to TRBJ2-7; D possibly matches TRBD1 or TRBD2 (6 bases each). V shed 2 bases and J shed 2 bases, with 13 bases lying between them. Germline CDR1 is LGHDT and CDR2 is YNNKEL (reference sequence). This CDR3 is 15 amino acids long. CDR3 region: CASSQIGRGAYEQYF. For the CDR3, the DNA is TGTGCCAGCAGCCAAATCGGAAGGGGGGCCTACGAGCAGTACTTC.

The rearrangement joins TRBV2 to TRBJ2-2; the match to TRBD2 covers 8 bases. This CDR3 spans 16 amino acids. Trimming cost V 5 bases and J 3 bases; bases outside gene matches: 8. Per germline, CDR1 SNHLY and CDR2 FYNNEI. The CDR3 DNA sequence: TGTGCCAGCAGTATTAGCGGGACTGTGCACACCGGGGAGCTGTTTTTT. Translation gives CASSISGTVHTGELFF.

CDR3 sequence: CASSGHSTEAFF. The DNA for the CDR3 is TGTGCCAGCAGCGGACATAGCACTGAAGCTTTCTTT. The gene calls are TRBV9 and TRBJ1-1; D gene unclear. CDR3 length: 12 residues. The germline gives CDR1 SGDLS, CDR2 YYNGEE. V was pared by 3 bases and J by 4 bases, with 7 bases between.

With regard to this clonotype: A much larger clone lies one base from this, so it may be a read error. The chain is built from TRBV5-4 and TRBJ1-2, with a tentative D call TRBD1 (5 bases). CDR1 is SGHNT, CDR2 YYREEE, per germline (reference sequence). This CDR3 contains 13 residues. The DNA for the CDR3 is TGTGCCATCAGCTTCGGGACCTTAGGCGGCTACACCTTC. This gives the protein CAISFGTLGGYTF.

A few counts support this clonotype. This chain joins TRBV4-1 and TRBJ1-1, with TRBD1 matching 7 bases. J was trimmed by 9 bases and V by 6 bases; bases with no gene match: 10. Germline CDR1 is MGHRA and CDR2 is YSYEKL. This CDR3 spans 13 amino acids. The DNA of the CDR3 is TGCGCCAGCAGTCCCACAGGGGACGGTAAAGCTTTCTTT. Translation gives CASSPTGDGKAFF.